This T cell receptor (beta chain) was sequenced during a study of T cell responses to AZD1222 COVID-19 vaccine. Overall study findings and caveats: Seropositive status at baseline applied to only 6 or 7 AZD1222 recipients. Rises in breadth and depth of Spike-specific TCRs came after two AZD1222 doses. Repertoires were obtained only post-peak T cell response.

Germline V CDR1 and CDR2: SQVTM, ANQGSEA. Trimming took off 7 bases at V and 4 bases at J, with 25 bases between the two ends. This CDR3 has 16 residues. Using immunoSEQ multiplex PCR, the repertoire was profiled, and TCRdb retains in-frame clones only, with some absent. The sample yields about 130,000 clones, roughly nine tenths seen once. For this clone: The antigen is unknown.

This sample comprised peripheral blood, obtained 28 days after the second AZD1222 dose. This clonotype originated in an adult who received the AZD1222 COVID-19 vaccine. V usage is TRBV29-1 and J usage is TRBJ1-1; a possible D gene is TRBD1 (6 bases). This CDR3 is CSARTEGSRGVTEAFF. CDR3 DNA: TGCAGCGCTCGGACAGAAGGGAGCCGTGGCGTCACTGAAGCTTTCTTT.